The clone carrying this T cell receptor beta chain has more than one count but fewer than ten. Its target is unknown. These data originate in a study of T-cell memory formation after mild COVID-19. The CDR3 contains 14 residues. Trimming removed 0 bases at V and 2 bases at J, with 11 bases between. Germline V gene sequence: CDR1 DFQATT, CDR2 SNEGSKA (reference sequence). Study-level points and caveats: Second-wave clones with a day 37 peak had unconfirmed SARS-CoV-2 specificity. Day 15 to 85 contracting clones showed balanced CD4/CD8; day 15 to 37 expanders favored CD4+. The pre-infection memory compartment contained some responding clones, suggesting cross-reactive memory joined.

Libraries for TCRalpha and TCRbeta carried sample barcodes and unique molecular identifiers via 5'RACE. TCRdb used MiXCR to reprocess the 5' RACE reads, holding one entry per CDR3 protein. The sample has approximately 100,000 distinct CDR3 sequences; approximately 15% are singletons. Sequencing was carried out using PBMCs or a T cell subset sorted from them (not recorded which). The origin of this receptor is an adult woman who had mild COVID-19 (a few samples of this study predate the infection). Cell type and time point are not known. The gene calls are TRBV20-1 and TRBJ2-7; D gene uncertain. The CDR3 DNA sequence: TGCAGTGCTAGAGATCTGGGGAAGGCCTACGAGCAGTACTTC. As protein: CSARDLGKAYEQYF.